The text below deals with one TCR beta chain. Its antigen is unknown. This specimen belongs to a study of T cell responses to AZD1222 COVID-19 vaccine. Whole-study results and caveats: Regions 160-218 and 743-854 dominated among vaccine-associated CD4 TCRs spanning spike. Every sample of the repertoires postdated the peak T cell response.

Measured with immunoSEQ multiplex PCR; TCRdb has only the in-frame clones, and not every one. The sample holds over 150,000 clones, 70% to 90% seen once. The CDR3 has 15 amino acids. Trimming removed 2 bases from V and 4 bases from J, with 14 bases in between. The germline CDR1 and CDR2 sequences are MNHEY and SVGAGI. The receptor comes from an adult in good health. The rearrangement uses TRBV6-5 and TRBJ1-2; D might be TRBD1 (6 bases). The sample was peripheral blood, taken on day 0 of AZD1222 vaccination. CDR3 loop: CASSYDRLGGYGYTF. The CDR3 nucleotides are TGTGCCAGCAGTTACGACAGGCTGGGGGGCTATGGCTACACCTTC.